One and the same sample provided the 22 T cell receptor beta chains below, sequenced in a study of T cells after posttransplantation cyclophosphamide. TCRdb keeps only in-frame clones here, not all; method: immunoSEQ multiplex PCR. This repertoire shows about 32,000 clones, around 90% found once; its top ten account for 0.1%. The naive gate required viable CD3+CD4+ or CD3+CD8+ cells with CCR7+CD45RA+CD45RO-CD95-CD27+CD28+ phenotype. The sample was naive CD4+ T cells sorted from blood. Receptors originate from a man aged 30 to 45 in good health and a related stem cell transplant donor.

DNA for the CDR3: TGTGCCAGCAGCCTACAGGGGGCCACTGAAGCTTTCTTT. Translating gives CASSLQGATEAFF. The gene calls are TRBV7-9 and TRBJ1-1; TRBD1 aligns across 9 bases. With V trimmed by 5 bases and J by 4 bases, 2 bases remained unmatched. CDR3 length: 13 residues. In germline, CDR1 is SEHNR, CDR2 FQNEAQ (reference sequence). The full variable domain, with the rest looked up from reference TRBV7-9 and TRBJ1-1, is DTGVSQNPRHKITKRGQNVTFRCDPISEHNRLYWYRQTLGQGPEFLTYFQNEAQLEKSRLLSDRFSAERPKGSFSTLEIQRTEQGDSAMYLCASSLQGATEAFFGQGTRLTVV.

CDR3 amino acids: CASSILAGEGEQYF. Here the CDR3 DNA reads TGTGCCAGCAGTATCCTAGCGGGTGAAGGCGAGCAGTACTTC. The chain links TRBV6-5 to TRBJ2-7; 8 bases map to TRBD2. J was trimmed by 6 bases and V by 5 bases; bases with no gene match: 9. The CDR3 runs 14 residues. CDR1 is MNHEY and CDR2 is SVGAGI in the germline V gene.

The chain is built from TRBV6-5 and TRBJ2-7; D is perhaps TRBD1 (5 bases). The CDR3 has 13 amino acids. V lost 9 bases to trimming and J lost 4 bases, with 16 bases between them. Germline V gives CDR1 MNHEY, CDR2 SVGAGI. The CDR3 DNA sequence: TGTGCCAGTTCGAGACAGTCAATTTACGAGCAGTACTTC. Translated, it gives CASSRQSIYEQYF.

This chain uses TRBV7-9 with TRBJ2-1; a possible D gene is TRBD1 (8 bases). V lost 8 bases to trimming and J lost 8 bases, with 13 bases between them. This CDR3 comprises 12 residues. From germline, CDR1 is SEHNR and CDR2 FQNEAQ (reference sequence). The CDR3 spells CASSQGGDEQFF. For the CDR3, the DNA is TGTGCCAGCTCACAGGGGGGGGATGAGCAGTTCTTC.

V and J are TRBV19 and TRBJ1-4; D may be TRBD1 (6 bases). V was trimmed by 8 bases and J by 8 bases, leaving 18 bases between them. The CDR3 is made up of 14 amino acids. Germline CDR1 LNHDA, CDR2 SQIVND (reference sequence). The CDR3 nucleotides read TGTGCCAGTCATCAGGGGCTACAGGGCGAAAAACTGTTTTTT. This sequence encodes CASHQGLQGEKLFF.

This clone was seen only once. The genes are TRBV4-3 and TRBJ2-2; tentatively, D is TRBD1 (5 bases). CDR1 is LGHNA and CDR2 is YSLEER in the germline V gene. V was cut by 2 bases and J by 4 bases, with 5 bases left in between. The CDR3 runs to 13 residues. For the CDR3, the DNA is TGCGCCAGCAGCCAAAGGGGCACCGGGGAGCTGTTTTTT. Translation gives CASSQRGTGELFF.

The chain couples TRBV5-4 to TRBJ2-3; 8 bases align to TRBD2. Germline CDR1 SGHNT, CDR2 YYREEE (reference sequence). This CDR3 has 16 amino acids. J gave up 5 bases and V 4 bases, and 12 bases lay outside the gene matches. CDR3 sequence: CASSRGGAGALDTQYF. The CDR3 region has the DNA TGTGCCAGCAGCAGGGGGGGAGCGGGGGCCTTAGATACGCAGTATTTT.

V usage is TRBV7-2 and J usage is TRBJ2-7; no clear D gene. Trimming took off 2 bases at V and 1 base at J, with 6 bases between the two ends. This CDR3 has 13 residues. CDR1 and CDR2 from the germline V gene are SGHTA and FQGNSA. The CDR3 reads CASSLPQSYEQYF. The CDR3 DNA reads TGTGCCAGCAGCTTACCACAATCCTACGAGCAGTACTTC.

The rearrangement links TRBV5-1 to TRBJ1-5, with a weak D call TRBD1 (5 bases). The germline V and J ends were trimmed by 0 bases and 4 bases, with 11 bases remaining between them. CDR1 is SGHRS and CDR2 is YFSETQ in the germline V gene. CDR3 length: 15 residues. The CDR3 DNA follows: TGCGCCAGCAGCTTGGCCGGCCGGACAAATCAGCCCCAGCATTTT. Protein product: CASSLAGRTNQPQHF.

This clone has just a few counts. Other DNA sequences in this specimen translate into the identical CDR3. CDR3 residues: CASAFRDTVDSPLHF. The CDR3 DNA sequence: TGTGCCAGCGCGTTCCGGGACACCGTTGATTCACCCCTCCACTTT. V usage is TRBV7-6 and J usage is TRBJ1-6, with D perhaps TRBD1 (6 bases). CDR1 and CDR2 (germline): SGHVS, FNYEAQ. The CDR3 contains 15 residues. Trimming shortened V by 8 bases and J by 8 bases, and 19 bases separated the two germline ends.

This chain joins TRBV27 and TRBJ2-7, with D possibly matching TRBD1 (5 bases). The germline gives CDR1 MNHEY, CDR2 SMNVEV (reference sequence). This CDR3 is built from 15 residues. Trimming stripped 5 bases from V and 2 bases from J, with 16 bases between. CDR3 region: CASSQRQSHPYEQYF. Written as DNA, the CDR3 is TGTGCCAGCAGTCAACGACAGTCTCACCCCTACGAGCAGTACTTC.

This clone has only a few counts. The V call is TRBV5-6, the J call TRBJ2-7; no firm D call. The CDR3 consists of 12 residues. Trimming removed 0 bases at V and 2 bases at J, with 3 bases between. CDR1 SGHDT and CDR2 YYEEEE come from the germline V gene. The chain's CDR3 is CASSLDTYEQYF. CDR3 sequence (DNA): TGTGCCAGCAGCTTGGACACCTACGAGCAGTACTTC.

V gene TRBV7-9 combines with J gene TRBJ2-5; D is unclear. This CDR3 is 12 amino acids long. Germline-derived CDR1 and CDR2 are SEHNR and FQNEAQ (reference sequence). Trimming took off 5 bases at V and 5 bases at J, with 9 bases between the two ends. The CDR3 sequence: CASSPSSETQYF. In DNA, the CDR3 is TGTGCCAGCAGCCCGAGCTCGGAGACCCAGTACTTC.

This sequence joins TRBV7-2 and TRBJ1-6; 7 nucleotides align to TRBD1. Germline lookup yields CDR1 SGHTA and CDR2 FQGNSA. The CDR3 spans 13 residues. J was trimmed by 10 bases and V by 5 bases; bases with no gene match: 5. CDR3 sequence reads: CASSPRQGSPLHF. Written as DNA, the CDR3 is TGTGCCAGCAGCCCCCGACAGGGCTCACCCCTCCACTTT.

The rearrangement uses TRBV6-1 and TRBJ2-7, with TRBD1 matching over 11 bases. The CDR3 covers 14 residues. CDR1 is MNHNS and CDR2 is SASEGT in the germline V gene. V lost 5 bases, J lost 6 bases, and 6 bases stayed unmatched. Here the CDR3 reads CASSTRDRGSEQYF. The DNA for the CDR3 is TGTGCCAGCAGTACCCGGGACAGGGGGAGCGAGCAGTACTTC.

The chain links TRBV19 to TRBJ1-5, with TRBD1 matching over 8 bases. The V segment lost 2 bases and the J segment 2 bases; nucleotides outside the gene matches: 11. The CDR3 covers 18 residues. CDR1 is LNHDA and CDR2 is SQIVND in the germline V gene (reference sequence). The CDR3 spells CASSISVGQGKGNQPQHF. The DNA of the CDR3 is TGTGCCAGTAGTATATCGGTCGGACAGGGAAAAGGCAATCAGCCCCAGCATTTT.

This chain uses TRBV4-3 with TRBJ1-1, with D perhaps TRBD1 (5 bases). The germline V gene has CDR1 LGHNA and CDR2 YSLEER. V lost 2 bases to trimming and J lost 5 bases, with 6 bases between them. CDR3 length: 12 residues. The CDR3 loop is CASSQSGTEAFF. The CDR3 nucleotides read TGCGCCAGCAGCCAATCAGGGACTGAAGCTTTCTTT.

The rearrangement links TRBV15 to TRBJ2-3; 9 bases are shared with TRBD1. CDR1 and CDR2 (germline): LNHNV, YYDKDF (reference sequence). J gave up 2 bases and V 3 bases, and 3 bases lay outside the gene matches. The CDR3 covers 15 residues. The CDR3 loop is CATSSRDRDTDTQYF. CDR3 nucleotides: TGTGCCACCAGCAGCCGGGACAGGGACACAGATACGCAGTATTTT.

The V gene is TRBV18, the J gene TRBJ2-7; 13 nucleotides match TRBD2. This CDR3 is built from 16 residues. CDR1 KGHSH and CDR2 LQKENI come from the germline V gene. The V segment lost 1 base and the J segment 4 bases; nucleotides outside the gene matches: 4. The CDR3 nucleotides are TGTGCCAGCTCACCACTTAGGACTAGCGGGGGATACGAGCAGTACTTC. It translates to CASSPLRTSGGYEQYF.

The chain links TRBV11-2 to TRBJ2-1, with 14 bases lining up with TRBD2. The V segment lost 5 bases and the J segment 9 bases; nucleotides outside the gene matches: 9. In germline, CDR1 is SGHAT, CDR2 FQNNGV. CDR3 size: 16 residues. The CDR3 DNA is TGTGCCAGCAGCAAGGGACTAGCGGGGGTAGGAAGTGAGCAGTTCTTC. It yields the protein CASSKGLAGVGSEQFF. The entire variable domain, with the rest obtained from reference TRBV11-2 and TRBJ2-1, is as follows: EAGVAQSPRYKIIEKRQSVAFWCNPISGHATLYWYQQILGQGPKLLIQFQNNGVVDDSQLPKDRFSAERLKGVDSTLKIQPAKLEDSAVYLCASSKGLAGVGSEQFFGPGTRLTVL.

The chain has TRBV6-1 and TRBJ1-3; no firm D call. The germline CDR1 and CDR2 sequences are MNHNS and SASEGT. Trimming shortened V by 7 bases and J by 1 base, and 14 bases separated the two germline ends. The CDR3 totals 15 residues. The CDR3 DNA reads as TGTGCCAGCACCCGAAAAGACTCTTCTGGAAACACCATATATTTT. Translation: CASTRKDSSGNTIYF.

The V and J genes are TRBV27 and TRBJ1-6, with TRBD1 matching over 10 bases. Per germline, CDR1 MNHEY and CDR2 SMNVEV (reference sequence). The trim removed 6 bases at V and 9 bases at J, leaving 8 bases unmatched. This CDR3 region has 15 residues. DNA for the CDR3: TGTGCCAGCAGACCCCGACAGGGGGCTGGTTCACCCCTCCACTTT. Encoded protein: CASRPRQGAGSPLHF.